The rows below give T cell receptor beta chains drawn from one sample of a study of tumor-infiltrating lymphocytes in localized non-small cell lung cancer. Data came from immunoSEQ multiplex PCR; TCRdb stores just in-frame clones and leaves some out. The sample includes 5,500 to 7,000 clones, 76% of them seen just once. Sample: lung tumor tissue. The receptor source for this set is a human donor with non-small cell lung cancer. CDR3s include the opening cysteine and the closing phenylalanine or tryptophan. The D gene is left open where the match is weak. Size values are once, few and many counts, or a class for expanded clones, and some rows have none.

>TRBV7-6|NA|TRBJ2-6|NA
CASSFGDNSGANVLTF
>TRBV5-1|NA|TRBJ1-2|TRBD1
CASSWTGGSANYGYTF
>TRBV30|NA|TRBJ1-1|NA
CAWRGGSTEAFF
>TRBV6-4|NA|TRBJ1-5|TRBD1
CASRSGTGDQPQHF
>TRBV11-2|few|TRBJ2-7|NA
CASSLEQVYEQYF
>TRBV6-6|NA|TRBJ2-1|TRBD2
CASSYTGTSGANEQFF
>TRBV5-1|NA|TRBJ2-2|NA
CASSFRGWNTGELFF
>TRBV11-3|once|TRBJ2-7|TRBD1
CASSFSGQAYEQYF
>TRBV7-9|NA|TRBJ2-7|NA
CASSSVYEQYF
>TRBV5-6|NA|TRBJ2-5|TRBD2
CASSRGLTSQETQYF
>TRBV27|NA|TRBJ2-3|TRBD2
CASSFFREGYSTDTQYF
>TRBV11-3|NA|TRBJ2-7|NA
CASSLGRPGTYEQYF
>TRBV7-7|NA|TRBJ1-3|NA
CASSPGTSGNTIYF
>TRBV10-1|NA|TRBJ2-6|NA
CASSLGTDAGANVLTF
>TRBV9|NA|TRBJ2-5|TRBD2
CASSVSGRASETQYF
>TRBV6-5|NA|TRBJ1-1|NA
CASSYSPGPGGEAFF
>TRBV9|NA|TRBJ1-3|NA
CASSPQSVGNTIYF
>TRBV27|NA|TRBJ1-6|TRBD1
CASSSGQGGNSPLHF
>TRBV6-1|NA|TRBJ1-4|TRBD1
CASRGRDSQKLFF
>TRBV6-1|NA|TRBJ1-4|NA
CASSEFGRNNEKLFF
>TRBV27|NA|TRBJ2-5|TRBD2
CASRPSGRRETQYF
>TRBV14|large|TRBJ2-7|NA
CASSRGPYEQYF
>TRBV5-1|few|TRBJ1-1|NA
CASSLDPNTEAFF
>TRBV2|NA|TRBJ2-7|NA
CASSVGQPYEQYF